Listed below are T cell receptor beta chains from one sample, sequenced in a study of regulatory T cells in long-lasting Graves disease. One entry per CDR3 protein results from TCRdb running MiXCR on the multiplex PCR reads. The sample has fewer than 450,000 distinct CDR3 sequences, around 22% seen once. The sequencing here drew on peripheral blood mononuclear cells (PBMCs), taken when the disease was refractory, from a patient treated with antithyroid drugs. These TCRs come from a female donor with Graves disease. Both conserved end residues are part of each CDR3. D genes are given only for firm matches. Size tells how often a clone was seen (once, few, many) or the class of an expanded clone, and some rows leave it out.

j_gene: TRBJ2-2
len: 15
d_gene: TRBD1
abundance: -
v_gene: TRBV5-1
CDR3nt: TGCGCCAGCAGGATCGGGACAGTGAACACCGGGGAGCTGTTTTTT
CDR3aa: CASRIGTVNTGELFF

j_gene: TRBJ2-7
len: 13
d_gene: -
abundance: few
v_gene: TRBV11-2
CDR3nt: TGTGCCAGCAGCCTGATCCCGGAGGTGGAGCAGTACTTC
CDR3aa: CASSLIPEVEQYF

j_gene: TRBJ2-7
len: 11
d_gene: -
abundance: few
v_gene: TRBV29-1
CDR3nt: TGCAGCGTTGAAACAGTCAACGAGCAGTACTTC
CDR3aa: CSVETVNEQYF

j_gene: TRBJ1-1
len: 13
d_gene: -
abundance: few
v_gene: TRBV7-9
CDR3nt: TGTGCCAGCAGACTCCCAGAGGGATCAGAAGCTTTCTTT
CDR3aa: CASRLPEGSEAFF

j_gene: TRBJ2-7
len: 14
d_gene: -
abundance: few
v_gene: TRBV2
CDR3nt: TGTGCCAGCAGTGGACCAGACCAGGGCTACGAGCAGTACTTC
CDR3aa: CASSGPDQGYEQYF

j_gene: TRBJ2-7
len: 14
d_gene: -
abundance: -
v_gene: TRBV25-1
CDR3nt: TGTGCCAGCAGGCCTGGAGGTAGCGCGCGGGAGCAGTACTTC
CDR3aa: CASRPGGSAREQYF

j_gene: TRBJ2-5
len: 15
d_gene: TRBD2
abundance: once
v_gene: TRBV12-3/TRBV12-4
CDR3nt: TGTGCCAGCAGTTTGCAAGGAGCGGGAAAAGAGACCCAGTACTTC
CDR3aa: CASSLQGAGKETQYF

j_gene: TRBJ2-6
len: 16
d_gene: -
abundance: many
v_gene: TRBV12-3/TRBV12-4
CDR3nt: TGTGCCAGCAGTTTAGCGTTGGGGGAAGGGGCCAACGTCCTGACTTTC
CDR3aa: CASSLALGEGANVLTF

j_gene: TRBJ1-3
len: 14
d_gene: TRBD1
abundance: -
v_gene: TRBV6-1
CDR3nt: TGTGCCAGCAGTACCCAGGGGGAAGGAAACACCATATATTTT
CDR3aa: CASSTQGEGNTIYF

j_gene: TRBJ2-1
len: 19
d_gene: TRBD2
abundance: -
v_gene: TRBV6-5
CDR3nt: TGTGCCAGCAGTTACCTTGGGTCGACTAGCGGGAAAGGGGTCGATGAGCAGTTCTTC
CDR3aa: CASSYLGSTSGKGVDEQFF

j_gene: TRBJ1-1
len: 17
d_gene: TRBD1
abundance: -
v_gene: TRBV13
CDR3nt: TGTGCCAGCAGCTTTTGGGGCAGGGGGCTTCGTGGCACTGAAGCTTTCTTT
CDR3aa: CASSFWGRGLRGTEAFF

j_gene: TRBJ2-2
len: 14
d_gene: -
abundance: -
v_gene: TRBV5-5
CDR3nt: TGTGCCAGCACGGGTAGCGGTAGACCGGTGGAGCTGTTTTTT
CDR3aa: CASTGSGRPVELFF

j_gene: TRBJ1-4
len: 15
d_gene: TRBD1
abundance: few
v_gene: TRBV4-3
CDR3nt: TGCGCCAGCAGCCAGGACAGGGGAATAAATGAAAAACTGTTTTTT
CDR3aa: CASSQDRGINEKLFF

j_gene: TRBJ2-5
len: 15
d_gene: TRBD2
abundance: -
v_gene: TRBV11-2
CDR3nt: TGTGCCAGCAGCTCTCTAGCGGGAGGGTTGGAGACCCAGTACTTC
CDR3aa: CASSSLAGGLETQYF

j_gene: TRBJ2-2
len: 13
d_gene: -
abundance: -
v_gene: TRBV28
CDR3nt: TGTGCCAGCATCGAGGGGAGGCGTGGGGAGCTGTTTTTT
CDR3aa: CASIEGRRGELFF

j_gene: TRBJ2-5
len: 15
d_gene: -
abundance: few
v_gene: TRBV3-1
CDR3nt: TGTGCCAGCAGCCTCCAGACAGGTTACCAAGAGACCCAGTACTTC
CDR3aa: CASSLQTGYQETQYF

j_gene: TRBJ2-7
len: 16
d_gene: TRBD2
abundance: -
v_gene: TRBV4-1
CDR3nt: TGCGCCAGCAGCCCCACCATGACTAGCGGGAGAGGCGAGCAGTACTTC
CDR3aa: CASSPTMTSGRGEQYF

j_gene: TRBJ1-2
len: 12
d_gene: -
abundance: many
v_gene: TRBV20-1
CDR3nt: TGCAGTGCGTCAGGACAGCCTTATGGCTACACCTTC
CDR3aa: CSASGQPYGYTF

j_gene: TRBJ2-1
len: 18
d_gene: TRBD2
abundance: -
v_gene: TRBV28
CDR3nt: TGTGCCAGCAGTCCAAGGCGGACTAGCGGGACCTCCTACAATGAGCAGTTCTTC
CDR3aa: CASSPRRTSGTSYNEQFF

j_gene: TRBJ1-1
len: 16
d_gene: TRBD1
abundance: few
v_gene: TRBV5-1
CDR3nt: TGCGCCAGCATCAAAGGGGACAGGAATCTAAACACTGAAGCTTTCTTT
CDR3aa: CASIKGDRNLNTEAFF

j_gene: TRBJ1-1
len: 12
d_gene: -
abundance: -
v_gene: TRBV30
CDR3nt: TGTGCCTGGAGTCGCAGGGAGACTGAAGCTTTCTTT
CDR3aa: CAWSRRETEAFF

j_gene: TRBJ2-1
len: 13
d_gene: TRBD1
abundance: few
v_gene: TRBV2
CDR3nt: TGTGCCAGCAAAGACAGGGCCTCCAATGAGCAGTTCTTC
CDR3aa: CASKDRASNEQFF

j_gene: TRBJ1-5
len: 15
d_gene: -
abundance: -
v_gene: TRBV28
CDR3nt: TGTGCCAGCAGTTTCGGGGGGTTGATCAATCAGCCCCAGCATTTT
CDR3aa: CASSFGGLINQPQHF